These 3 T cell receptor beta chains came from one sample sequenced in a study of Tregs in tolerant kidney transplant recipients. Method: immunoSEQ multiplex PCR; TCRdb's copy keeps in-frame clones and lacks some. The sample contains 81,000 or so clones, roughly 90% of which appear only once. Related graft donors supplied nonmyeloablative bone marrow transplants, and mixed chimerism was transient. This sample comprised CD4+ T cells from blood (PBMCs), obtained 24 months after the transplant. These receptors all come from a human patient who received a combined kidney and bone marrow transplant. A share of the T cells may be of graft donor origin.

The CDR3 DNA sequence: TGTGCCAGCAGCTTTGGGACTTACACAGATACGCAGTATTTT. It codes for CASSFGTYTDTQYF. The rearrangement joins TRBV11-1 to TRBJ2-3; D may be TRBD2 (6 bases). Germline values: CDR1 SGHAT, CDR2 FQDESV (reference sequence). With 3 bases removed from V and 2 bases from J, the gap between germline ends came to 9 bases. The CDR3 runs 14 residues.

The chain joins TRBV11-3 to TRBJ2-5; 10 bases line up with TRBD2. Germline CDR1 reads SGHNT; CDR2 reads YENEEA. V lost 5 bases, J lost 3 bases, and 9 bases stayed unmatched. The CDR3 runs 16 residues. The CDR3 is CASSLGGLAGEETQYF. The CDR3 coding sequence is TGTGCCAGCAGCCTGGGGGGGCTAGCGGGGGAAGAGACCCAGTACTTC.

The chain carries TRBV10-3 and TRBJ2-3, with no clear D. The germline CDR1 and CDR2 sequences are ENHRY and SYGVKD. The V gene lost 4 bases and the J gene lost 0 bases, with 8 bases spanning the gap. This CDR3 is built from 14 residues. The DNA for the CDR3 is TGTGCCATCAGTGCCGGGTATAGCACAGATACGCAGTATTTT. Translating gives CAISAGYSTDTQYF.